This T cell receptor (beta chain) was identified during a study of cytotoxic CD8 clonotypes in ibrutinib-treated CLL. Libraries were prepared by immunoSEQ multiplex PCR; TCRdb keeps only in-frame clonotypes and omits some of them. Found here are roughly 180,000 clones, around three quarters of them singletons; the top ten hold roughly 12%. CDR1 and CDR2 from the germline V gene are MDHEN and SYDVKM. The CDR3 consists of 13 residues. The junction had 2 bases not matched to a gene; V was cut back by 9 bases and J by 1 base. The chain uses TRBV28 and TRBJ2-2; 7 bases are shared with TRBD2. The TCR comes from a human donor with chronic lymphocytic leukemia. The sample in question was PBMCs, obtained after 24 months of ibrutinib treatment. CDR3 sequence (DNA): TGTGCCAGTCAGCGGGGGAACACCGGGGAGCTGTTTTTT. Its translation is CASQRGNTGELFF.